Listed below are T cell receptor beta chains from one sample, sequenced in a study of cytomegalovirus exposure and HLA in healthy donors. The method was immunoSEQ multiplex PCR; TCRdb's version includes in-frame clones alone and lacks a portion of them. The table has tens of thousands of clones, almost 75% seen once; the top ten hold around 5.4%. The sample comprised PBMCs. The source is a middle-aged man in good health and CMV-seronegative. CDR3s include the opening cysteine and the closing phenylalanine or tryptophan. Each record gives: D gene, clone size, J gene, V gene, CDR3 DNA, CDR3 protein. A D gene is named only where the DNA matches it firmly. Part of the rows lack a size; the others show once, few, many or a class for expanded clones.

>TRBD1|.|TRBJ1-1|TRBV27
TGTGCCAGCAGTTCTGCCAGGGGGACGAGTGAAGCTTTCTTT
CASSSARGTSEAFF
>TRBD1|.|TRBJ2-7|TRBV6-5
TGTGCCAGCAGTTCGAGGACAGGGGGAGACTCCTACGAGCAGTACTTC
CASSSRTGGDSYEQYF
>.|.|TRBJ2-7|TRBV6-5
TGTGCCAGCAGTTACTACGGTGAGCAGTACTTC
CASSYYGEQYF
>.|.|TRBJ1-1|TRBV2
TGTGCCAGCAGTGAAGCTCGGGGGATGGAAGCTTTCTTT
CASSEARGMEAFF
>TRBD2|.|TRBJ2-5|TRBV6-5
TGTGCCAGCAGTCCCCCCGGGGGGGGCTCGGAGACCCAGTACTTC
CASSPPGGGSETQYF
>TRBD1|.|TRBJ1-6|TRBV27
TGTGCCAGCAGGACCACAGGGGACTCCTATAATTCACCCCTCCACTTT
CASRTTGDSYNSPLHF
>.|.|TRBJ2-1|TRBV19
TGTGCCAGTAGTATTTCGGGGGTGGGGGTCCACGCTGAGCAGTTCTTC
CASSISGVGVHAEQFF
>.|few|TRBJ1-4|TRBV7-9
TGTTCCAGCAGCTTAGCGCAGACTAATGAAAAACTGTTTTTT
CSSSLAQTNEKLFF
>.|.|TRBJ1-1|TRBV9
TGTGCCAGCAGCCCCCAGGGGAACACTGAAGCTTTCTTT
CASSPQGNTEAFF
>TRBD2|.|TRBJ2-1|TRBV7-9
TGTTCCACCAAACGGGGGGGTGAGCAGGGTGAGCAGTTCTTC
CSTKRGGEQGEQFF
>TRBD1|few|TRBJ1-3|TRBV10-3
TGTGCCATCCGGGACAGGGGGCCTGGAAACACCATATATTTT
CAIRDRGPGNTIYF
>.|.|TRBJ1-2|TRBV7-9
TGTGCCAGCAGCTTGTCGCAGAACTATGGCTACACCTTC
CASSLSQNYGYTF
>TRBD2|.|TRBJ2-3|TRBV6-4
TGTGCCAGCAGTGACGAAGCGGGGGGGCCGACAGATACGCAGTATTTT
CASSDEAGGPTDTQYF
>.|.|TRBJ2-5|TRBV2
TGTGCCAGCAGTGAAACCAAACTGTACCAAGAGACCCAGTACTTC
CASSETKLYQETQYF
>TRBD1|.|TRBJ1-1|TRBV5-1
TGCGCCAGCAGCAAGGACAGGGCACCTAACACTGAAGCTTTCTTT
CASSKDRAPNTEAFF
>.|.|TRBJ2-7|TRBV6-5
TGTGCCAGCAGGGTCGGGGAAAGATACGAGCAGTACTTC
CASRVGERYEQYF
>TRBD1|once|TRBJ2-7|TRBV6-6
TGTGCCAGCAGTACCGGGACAGGGAAGGTCGAGCAGTACTTC
CASSTGTGKVEQYF
>TRBD2|.|TRBJ2-1|TRBV13
TGTGCCAGCAGCTTAGCACTAGCGGGGGGTGTTAATGAGCAGTTCTTC
CASSLALAGGVNEQFF
>.|.|TRBJ1-2|TRBV5-4
TGTGCCAGCAGCTTGGGACAGTCCCGGGACACCTTC
CASSLGQSRDTF
>.|once|TRBJ2-7|TRBV7-3
TGTGCCAGCAGCTTGTCCTTCTTCTACGAGCAGTACTTC
CASSLSFFYEQYF
>TRBD1|few|TRBJ2-7|TRBV5-1
TGCGCCAGCAGCCCGGACAGGGACGAGCAGTACTTC
CASSPDRDEQYF
>.|.|TRBJ1-5|TRBV7-9
TGTGCCAGCAGCACCGAGGGAGCTGGCTCGCCCCAGCATTTT
CASSTEGAGSPQHF
>.|.|TRBJ2-7|TRBV21-1
TGTGCCAGCAGCATTGGACAGGATCACCACTCCTACGAGCAGTACTTC
CASSIGQDHHSYEQYF
>.|.|TRBJ2-1|TRBV6-4
TGTGCCAGCAGTCATAGGCTAGGGGTCCCAAGCAATGAGCAGTTCTTC
CASSHRLGVPSNEQFF
>TRBD1|.|TRBJ2-1|TRBV9
TGTGCCAGCAGCACCTGGACAGGATTCGCTGAGCAGTTCTTC
CASSTWTGFAEQFF
>TRBD2|.|TRBJ2-7|TRBV7-6
TGTGCCAGCAGCTCGTTAACTAGCGGGGCGCCCTACGAGCAGTACTTC
CASSSLTSGAPYEQYF
>TRBD1|.|TRBJ2-7|TRBV5-1
TGCGCCAGCAGCAAAACCGGGACAGGGGTTCCCCACGAGCAGTACTTC
CASSKTGTGVPHEQYF
>TRBD1|.|TRBJ2-6|TRBV30
TGTGCCTGGAGTCCGTGGGGACAGGGGGTCCCTGGGGCCAACGTCCTGACTTTC
CAWSPWGQGVPGANVLTF
>TRBD1|.|TRBJ2-1|TRBV30
TGTGCCTGGACCGGGACAGGGTTGGAGCAGTTCTTC
CAWTGTGLEQFF
>TRBD1|.|TRBJ1-6|TRBV6-6
TGTGCCAGCAGGGGGGGACAGAATAATTCACCCCTCCACTTT
CASRGGQNNSPLHF
>TRBD2|.|TRBJ2-3|TRBV6-5
TGTGCCAGCAGGGCCCGGGGGGTTGCAGATACGCAGTATTTT
CASRARGVADTQYF
>TRBD1|few|TRBJ1-3|TRBV19
TGTGCCAGTAATACAGGGGGCTCTGGAAACACCATATATTTT
CASNTGGSGNTIYF
>.|few|TRBJ1-2|TRBV4-2
TGTGCCAGCAGCCAAGATCTTGGGGGCGGACATGGCTACACCTTC
CASSQDLGGGHGYTF
>.|.|TRBJ1-1|TRBV4-1
TGCGCCAGCAGCCAAGTGAGGGCTACAGCGAACACTGAAGCTTTCTTT
CASSQVRATANTEAFF
>TRBD2|.|TRBJ2-7|TRBV4-1
TGCGCCAGCAGCCGGGGGATAGCGGGGGACGAGCAGTACTTC
CASSRGIAGDEQYF
>.|.|TRBJ1-5|TRBV6-5
TGTGCCAGCAGTCTTAACAGAAGCAATCAGCCCCAGCATTTT
CASSLNRSNQPQHF
>TRBD1|few|TRBJ1-1|TRBV2
TGTGCCAGCAGTGCAAGGGGGCGCGAGAACACTGAAGCTTTCTTT
CASSARGRENTEAFF
>.|few|TRBJ2-3|TRBV7-9
TGTGCCAGCAGCTTAGAGGGGACAGATACGCAGTATTTT
CASSLEGTDTQYF
>TRBD1|.|TRBJ1-5|TRBV5-1
TGCGCCAGCAGCTTGGATGGGACAGGGTACCAGCCCCAGCATTTT
CASSLDGTGYQPQHF
>.|.|TRBJ2-3|TRBV5-1
TGCGCCAGCAGCTTAGGGGGTTTCACAGATACGCAGTATTTT
CASSLGGFTDTQYF
>TRBD1|.|TRBJ2-5|TRBV25-1
TGTGCCAGCAGTGAATCGACAGGGCTCGAGACCCAGTACTTC
CASSESTGLETQYF
>TRBD1|.|TRBJ2-7|TRBV7-9
TGTGCCAGCAGCTTAGGGGGACAGGTCAGCTCCTACGAGCAGTACTTC
CASSLGGQVSSYEQYF
>TRBD2|.|TRBJ2-3|TRBV2
TGTGCCAGCAGGATACCGGGACTAGCGGGCACAGATACGCAGTATTTT
CASRIPGLAGTDTQYF
>TRBD2|once|TRBJ2-5|TRBV7-9
TGTGCCAGCAGTTTCTCAGTTAGCGGGGGGGCTGAGACCCAGTACTTC
CASSFSVSGGAETQYF
>TRBD1|.|TRBJ2-7|TRBV9
TGTGCCAGCAGCCTAACCGACAGGGGGCCCTACGAGCAGTACTTC
CASSLTDRGPYEQYF
>.|.|TRBJ2-3|TRBV19
TGTGCCAGTTCCCGGGCCCTAGGGGCCGGCACAGATACGCAGTATTTT
CASSRALGAGTDTQYF
>.|.|TRBJ1-6|TRBV18
TGTGCCAGCTCACCACGGTCAGGGGATTCACCCCTCCACTTT
CASSPRSGDSPLHF
>.|once|TRBJ1-4|TRBV27
TGTGCCAGCAGTTTAGAGGGCGCGAGAGCTAATGAAAAACTGTTTTTT
CASSLEGARANEKLFF
>TRBD2|few|TRBJ2-1|TRBV9
TGTGCCAGCAGCGTAGTAGCGGGGGGGTTAGATGAGCAGTTCTTC
CASSVVAGGLDEQFF
>.|.|TRBJ1-1|TRBV5-5
TGTGCCAGCAGCATGACAGCAGGGCATGAAGCTTTCTTT
CASSMTAGHEAFF
>TRBD1|.|TRBJ1-6|TRBV5-1
TGCGCCAGCAGCTTGGATACAGGGGATGGCTCACCCCTCCACTTT
CASSLDTGDGSPLHF
>TRBD1|.|TRBJ2-7|TRBV7-6
TGTGCCAGCAGCTTAGATGGGGTGACAGGGGGCTGGTACGAGCAGTACTTC
CASSLDGVTGGWYEQYF